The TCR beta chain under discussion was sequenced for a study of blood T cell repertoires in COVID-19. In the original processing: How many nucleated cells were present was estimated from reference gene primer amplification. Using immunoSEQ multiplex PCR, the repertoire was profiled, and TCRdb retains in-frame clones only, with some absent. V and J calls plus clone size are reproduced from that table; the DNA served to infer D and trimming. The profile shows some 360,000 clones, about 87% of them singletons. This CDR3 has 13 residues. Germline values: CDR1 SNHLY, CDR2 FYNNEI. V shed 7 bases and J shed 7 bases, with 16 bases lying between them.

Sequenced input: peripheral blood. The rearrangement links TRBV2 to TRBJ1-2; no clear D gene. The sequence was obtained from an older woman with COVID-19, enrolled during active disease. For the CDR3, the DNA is TGTGCCAGCACTAAAGTCCTAATCGGTGGCTACACCTTC. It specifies CASTKVLIGGYTF.